The rows below give T cell receptor beta chains drawn from one sample of a study of shared clonotypes between healthy human individuals. Sequenced by immunoSEQ multiplex PCR; TCRdb stores in-frame clones only, minus some. The sample consists of over a million clones, 96% of them appearing once. Source material: naive CD4+ T cells sorted from blood. These receptor sequences come from a young man in good health. The CDR3 runs from the conserved cysteine through the conserved F or W. Fields, in order: J gene, D gene, V gene, clone size, CDR3 protein, CDR3 DNA. D genes are given only for firm matches. Clone size appears in some rows only: once, few, many, or a class for an expanded clone.

>TRBJ2-1|NA|TRBV5-1|NA
CASSLEWWASNGNEQFF
TGCGCCAGCAGCTTGGAATGGTGGGCTTCAAACGGGAATGAGCAGTTCTTC
>TRBJ2-3|TRBD2|TRBV7-7|NA
CASSLASGSIYTQYF
TGTGCCAGCAGCTTAGCTAGCGGGAGTATCTATACGCAGTATTTT
>TRBJ1-1|NA|TRBV7-7|NA
CASSATGNTEAFF
TGTGCCAGCAGCGCCACAGGAAACACTGAAGCTTTCTTT
>TRBJ1-2|TRBD1|TRBV9|NA
CASSVAGGQYYGYTF
TGTGCCAGCAGCGTAGCCGGGGGACAGTACTATGGCTACACCTTC
>TRBJ2-7|NA|TRBV30|once
CAWSVPWDYEQYF
TGTGCCTGGAGTGTACCATGGGACTACGAGCAGTACTTC
>TRBJ1-5|NA|TRBV7-9|NA
CASSRAESNQPQHF
TGTGCCAGCAGCCGAGCGGAGAGCAATCAGCCCCAGCATTTT
>TRBJ1-1|TRBD1|TRBV5-1|NA
CASSFTAVVAPGTEDEAFF
TGCGCCAGCAGCTTTACAGCGGTAGTTGCGCCCGGGACAGAAGATGAAGCTTTCTTT
>TRBJ2-7|NA|TRBV15|NA
CATSPGLGTLLDEQYF
TGTGCCACCAGTCCCGGGCTGGGTACACTTTTGGACGAGCAGTACTTC
>TRBJ2-1|TRBD1|TRBV28|NA
CASRQGATFEQFF
TGTGCCAGCAGACAGGGGGCAACCTTCGAGCAGTTCTTC
>TRBJ2-4|NA|TRBV7-2|NA
CASSLSLAAKNIQYF
TGTGCCAGCAGCTTATCCCTAGCGGCCAAAAACATTCAGTACTTC
>TRBJ2-1|TRBD2|TRBV4-2|NA
CASSQVLAGAYNEQFF
TGTGCCAGCAGCCAAGTCCTAGCGGGAGCCTACAATGAGCAGTTCTTC
>TRBJ2-5|NA|TRBV2|NA
CASSLGHQETQYF
TGTGCCAGCAGCCTTGGACATCAAGAGACCCAGTACTTC
>TRBJ2-7|NA|TRBV27|NA
CASSSSRGTYYEQYF
TGTGCCAGCAGTTCGAGCAGAGGGACCTACTACGAGCAGTACTTC
>TRBJ2-4|TRBD1|TRBV7-8|NA
CASSSRTGIIFF
TGTGCCAGCAGCTCGAGGACAGGCATAATTTTCTTC
>TRBJ2-1|NA|TRBV11-2|NA
CASSPTVRNNEQFF
TGTGCCAGCAGCCCGACGGTCAGAAACAATGAGCAGTTCTTC
>TRBJ2-3|NA|TRBV4-3|NA
CASSQGLDTQYF
TGCGCCAGCAGCCAAGGATTGGATACGCAGTATTTT
>TRBJ2-5|NA|TRBV14|NA
CASSREKETQYF
TGTGCCAGCAGCCGGGAAAAAGAGACCCAGTACTTC
>TRBJ1-2|TRBD1|TRBV5-4|NA
CASSLPGTGKGYTF
TGTGCCAGCAGCTTGCCAGGGACAGGGAAAGGCTACACCTTC